The 2 T cell receptor beta chains below come from one sample, sequenced in a study of T cell clonality in common variable immunodeficiency. Sequencing used immunoSEQ multiplex PCR; TCRdb keeps in-frame clones, though not all of them. The record shows fewer than 50,000 clones for this sample, with no singletons present. The material sequenced was peripheral blood mononuclear cells. Receptors originate from a person aged 18 to 75 in good health.

This clone was recorded at least ten times. The sequence runs out 3 residues before the end of the CDR3; the remainder is reconstructed from the germline J gene. The chain has TRBV28 and TRBJ2-5, with TRBD2 as a possible D gene (6 bases). Per the germline V gene, CDR1 is MDHEN and CDR2 is SYDVKM. Deletions cut 5 bases from V and 2 bases from J, with 24 bases between. The CDR3 is 18 amino acids. The CDR3 spells CASSPRGYARGKQETQYF. The part of the CDR3 DNA that was read is TGTGCCAGCAGTCCCCGGGGGTATGCGCGGGGAAAACAAGAGACC.

Of note for this clone: Read data end 3 residues before the CDR3 end; the end is taken from the germline J gene. V is TRBV25-1 and J is TRBJ2-5, with D possibly TRBD1 on 6 matching bases. The V gene lost 6 bases and the J gene lost 0 bases, with 8 bases spanning the gap. CDR1 and CDR2 (germline): MGHDK, SYGVNS. The length of the CDR3 is 13 residues. The CDR3 protein is CASSTGNQETQYF. The CDR3 DNA, read in part, is TGTGCCAGCAGCACAGGGAACCAAGAGACC.